The T cell receptor beta chain described here comes from a study of cytomegalovirus exposure and HLA in healthy donors. Looking at the study overall: The 120 validation repertoires used the same platform as the roughly 720 first-cohort repertoires (as reported by a later analysis). Findings and limits, study-wide: Reports credit the classifier with highly specific, highly sensitive diagnosis of cytomegalovirus status. Specific recognition of CMV antigens was confirmed in vitro for a few chains (all CMV-associated).

The table came from immunoSEQ multiplex PCR; TCRdb's copy has only in-frame clones and leaves some out. The data show about 110,000 clones, more than 90% seen once. V gave up 5 bases and J gave up 7 bases; unmatched junction bases: 10. The CDR3 has 17 residues. The germline V gene encodes CDR1 MDHEN and CDR2 SYDVKM. As for this clone: What it binds is not known.

Sequencing used PBMCs. This sequence was found in a woman younger than 35 in good health and CMV-seronegative. The chain uses TRBV28 and TRBJ2-1; 14 bases are a match to TRBD2. The CDR3 sequence is CASSPRVTSGGANEQFF. CDR3 DNA sequence: TGTGCCAGCAGTCCCCGCGTGACTAGCGGGGGGGCAAATGAGCAGTTCTTC.